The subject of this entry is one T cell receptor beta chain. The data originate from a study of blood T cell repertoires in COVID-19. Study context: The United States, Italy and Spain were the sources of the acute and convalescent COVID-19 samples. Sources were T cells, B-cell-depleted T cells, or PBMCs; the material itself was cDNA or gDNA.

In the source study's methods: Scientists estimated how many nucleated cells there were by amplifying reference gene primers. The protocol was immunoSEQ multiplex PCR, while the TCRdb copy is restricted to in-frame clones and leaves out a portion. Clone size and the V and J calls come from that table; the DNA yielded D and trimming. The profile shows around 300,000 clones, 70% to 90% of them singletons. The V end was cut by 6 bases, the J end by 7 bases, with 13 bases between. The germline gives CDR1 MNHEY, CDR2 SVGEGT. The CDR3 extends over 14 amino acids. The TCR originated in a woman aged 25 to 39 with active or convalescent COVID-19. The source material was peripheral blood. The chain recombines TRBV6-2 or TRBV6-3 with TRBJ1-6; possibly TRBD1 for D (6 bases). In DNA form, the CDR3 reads TGTGCCAGCAGCCGGACAGCCAGCAATTCACCCCTCCACTTT. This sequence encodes CASSRTASNSPLHF.